These 25 T cell receptor beta chains were sequenced from one sample in a study of CD8 T cells in ankylosing spondylitis. TCRdb re-called the 5' RACE reads through MiXCR, storing one row per CDR3 protein. Of 200,000 to 300,000 distinct CDR3 sequences detected, roughly a tenth appear once; the ten largest clones hold 2.6%. The material sequenced was blood, either unsorted or a sorted T cell fraction (not recorded which). The receptors were sampled from a male donor with ankylosing spondylitis or in good health (not recorded which).

In its sample, this clonotype was seen a few times. V gene TRBV20-1 combines with J gene TRBJ1-5, with 8 bases fitting TRBD1. Germline V gives CDR1 DFQATT, CDR2 SNEGSKA (reference sequence). V trimming: 4 bases; J trimming: 4 bases; junction bases outside the gene matches: 6. This CDR3 contains 14 residues. The CDR3 bases are TGCAGTGCTACAGGGGGCGCGGGGAATCAGCCCCAGCATTTT. Protein: CSATGGAGNQPQHF.

The V and J genes are TRBV7-9 and TRBJ2-1, with TRBD1 matching 7 bases. The CDR3 totals 15 residues. Losses at the gene ends were 7 bases for V and 2 bases for J; bases not matched to a gene: 8. Per the germline V gene, CDR1 is SEHNR and CDR2 is FQNEAQ (reference sequence). The CDR3 DNA reads as TGTGCCAGCATCTCTGACAGGGCTGCCTACAATGAGCAGTTCTTC. Translated: CASISDRAAYNEQFF.

This clonotype was seen many times. J is TRBJ1-1 and V is TRBV24-1; 8 bases line up with TRBD1. The V gene end was trimmed by 10 bases and the J gene end by 1 base; junction bases not matched to a gene: 4. CDR1 is KGHDR, CDR2 SFDVKD, per germline. The CDR3 has 13 residues. For the CDR3, the DNA is TGTGCCACGGACAGGGACCCGAACACTGAAGCTTTCTTT. The encoded protein is CATDRDPNTEAFF.

This clonotype was picked up a small number of times. This chain joins TRBV7-6 and TRBJ1-1; D call uncertain. Germline-derived CDR1 and CDR2 are SGHVS and FNYEAQ. V was shortened by 5 bases and J by 4 bases, with 14 bases between the two germline ends. CDR3 length: 14 residues. CDR3: CASSPGEPTTEAFF. The CDR3 DNA is TGTGCCAGCAGCCCTGGCGAACCAACCACTGAAGCTTTCTTT.

This chain connects TRBV12-3 or TRBV12-4 to TRBJ2-1, with 10 bases fitting TRBD2. The CDR3 covers 15 residues. The V gene end was trimmed by 5 bases and the J gene end by 9 bases; junction bases not matched to a gene: 10. CDR3 bases: TGTGCCAGCAGTCCAGATAGCGGGGGGTGGGGTGAGCAGTTCTTC. It translates to CASSPDSGGWGEQFF.

The chain recombines TRBV7-9 with TRBJ2-2; TRBD2 agrees at 9 bases. The CDR3 consists of 15 residues. Unmatched junction bases numbered 9, after V lost 8 bases and J lost 5 bases. Germline V gene data show CDR1 as SEHNR and CDR2 as FQNEAQ (reference sequence). CDR3 nucleotide sequence: TGTGCCAGCCGACCGGGACTAGCAGGGACCGGGGAGCTGTTTTTT. Protein sequence: CASRPGLAGTGELFF.

This clonotype showed up many times. V is TRBV4-1 and J is TRBJ2-1; 12 positions match TRBD2. Trimming took 4 bases from V and 9 from J; bases not matched to a gene: 13. Germline CDR1 and CDR2: MGHRA and YSYEKL. This CDR3 has 17 amino acids. The CDR3, as DNA: TGCGCCAGCAGCCCGCACTCTAGCGGGAGGGCCGAAGCTGAGCAGTTCTTC. Its protein is CASSPHSSGRAEAEQFF.

This clonotype was picked up many times. The rearrangement uses TRBV4-2 and TRBJ2-5; no firm D call. Trimming removed 1 base from V and 5 bases from J, with 8 bases in between. This CDR3 contains 13 residues. The germline gives CDR1 LGHNA, CDR2 YNFKEQ. The CDR3 protein is CASSQVLAETQYF. CDR3 coding DNA: TGTGCCAGCAGCCAAGTCTTGGCGGAGACCCAGTACTTC.

This clonotype came up many times. CDR3 bases: TGTGCCAGCAGCCCCTGGGCCTACACTGAAGCTTTCTTT. It encodes CASSPWAYTEAFF. The gene calls are TRBV11-2 and TRBJ1-1; the D is unclear. There are 13 residues in the CDR3. CDR1 and CDR2 from the germline V gene are SGHAT and FQNNGV. Trimming left V 5 bases short and J 3 bases short, with 10 bases between.

This clonotype has at least ten counts. The V and J genes are TRBV2 and TRBJ2-3; a possible D gene is TRBD2 (5 bases). Germline V gives CDR1 SNHLY, CDR2 FYNNEI. This CDR3 region has 14 residues. V lost 7 bases and J lost 4, with 15 bases in between. CDR3 in DNA: TGTGCCAGCAAGGAGGAGTTGCCCCCAGATACGCAGTATTTT. Its translation: CASKEELPPDTQYF. Using reference TRBV2 and TRBJ2-3 for the parts outside the CDR3, the full variable domain is EPEVTQTPSHQVTQMGQEVILRCVPISNHLYFYWYRQILGQKVEFLVSFYNNEISEKSEIFDDQFSVERPDGSNFTLKIRSTKLEDSAMYFCASKEELPPDTQYFGPGTRLTVL.

The genes are TRBV5-1 and TRBJ1-6, with 9 positions matching TRBD1. In germline, CDR1 is SGHRS, CDR2 YFSETQ. After removal of 7 bases from V and 14 bases from J, the junction contained 7 bases not matched to a gene. The CDR3 consists of 12 residues. As DNA, the CDR3 is TGCGCCAGCTCACCGGGACAGGGATCCCTCCACTTT. Translating it yields CASSPGQGSLHF. The whole variable domain, remainder taken from reference TRBV5-1 and TRBJ1-6, is KAGVTQTPRYLIKTRGQQVTLSCSPISGHRSVSWYQQTPGQGLQFLFEYFSETQRNKGNFPGRFSGRQFSNSRSEMNVSTLELGDSALYLCASSPGQGSLHFGNGTRLTVT.

This clonotype was observed a few times. The chain is built from TRBV10-1 and TRBJ2-7; TRBD1 matches at 8 bases. CDR1 and CDR2 from the germline V gene are WNHNN and SYGVQD (reference sequence). The CDR3 sequence is 13 residues long. V lost 7 bases and J lost 2; bases outside the gene matches: 4. The CDR3 region is CASIGQGTYEQYF. DNA of the CDR3: TGCGCCAGCATTGGACAGGGCACCTACGAGCAGTACTTC.

V and J are TRBV7-9 and TRBJ2-7, with 9 bases lining up with TRBD1. The CDR3 runs 14 residues. Per germline, CDR1 SEHNR and CDR2 FQNEAQ (reference sequence). The trim removed 10 bases at V and 0 bases at J, leaving 7 bases unmatched. This chain's CDR3 is CAIIGQGPSYEQYF. The CDR3 DNA is TGTGCCATTATTGGACAGGGGCCCTCCTACGAGCAGTACTTC.

This clonotype was seen at least ten times. The chain employs TRBV2 and TRBJ2-1, with D unclear. V was trimmed by 5 bases and J by 9 bases, leaving 17 bases between them. Germline V CDR1 and CDR2: SNHLY, FYNNEI. There are 14 residues in the CDR3. The CDR3 DNA reads TGTGCCAGCAGTTTGCATTCAGCGCCCCCTGAGCAGTTCTTC. Translating it yields CASSLHSAPPEQFF.

At least ten counts were recorded for this clonotype. The chain uses TRBV12-3 or TRBV12-4 and TRBJ1-2; the D gene is possibly TRBD1 (5 bases). V was pared by 5 bases and J by 9 bases, with 13 bases between. The CDR3 covers 12 residues. This chain's CDR3 is CASSASRGSYTF. CDR3 sequence (DNA): TGTGCCAGCAGTGCATCGAGGGGTAGCTACACCTTC.

This clonotype was observed many times. V usage is TRBV12-3 or TRBV12-4 and J usage is TRBJ2-7; D gene unclear. CDR3 size: 14 residues. With 7 bases removed from V and 3 bases from J, the gap between germline ends came to 16 bases. CDR3 region: CASTTNLQVYEQYF. CDR3 nucleotide sequence: TGTGCCAGCACCACGAACCTCCAAGTCTACGAGCAGTACTTC.

This clonotype occurred many times. The V call is TRBV29-1, the J call TRBJ2-2; 7 bases agree with TRBD2. CDR1 SQVTM and CDR2 ANQGSEA come from the germline V gene. The CDR3 has 14 residues. Unmatched junction bases numbered 6, after V lost 4 bases and J lost 4 bases. The CDR3 DNA sequence: TGCAGCGTTGCAGCGGGGCAGCCCACCGGGGAGCTGTTTTTT. It encodes CSVAAGQPTGELFF.

In this sample, this clonotype turned up many times. The V call is TRBV20-1, the J call TRBJ2-7, with TRBD2 matching over 9 bases. V gave up 5 bases and J gave up 6 bases; unmatched junction bases: 5. The CDR3 length is 12 residues. Looked up from germline, CDR1 is DFQATT and CDR2 is SNEGSKA (reference sequence). In nucleotides, the CDR3 is TGCAGTGCTTCTCCGGGACTAGCCGAGCAGTACTTC. Amino acid sequence: CSASPGLAEQYF.

Notes on this clonotype: Given a much more abundant clone one base away, this may be a read error. V and J are TRBV6-2 or TRBV6-3 and TRBJ2-1, with D perhaps TRBD1 or TRBD2 (6 bases each). This CDR3 has 17 residues. The V end lost 7 bases, the J end lost 9 bases, and 28 bases lay between the germline ends. CDR1 and CDR2 (germline): MNHEY, SVGEGT. CDR3 in amino acids: CASTNPEARGRRGEQFF. The CDR3 DNA is TGTGCCAGCACCAACCCGGAGGCTAGGGGGAGGCGGGGTGAGCAGTTCTTC.

This clonotype has only a few counts. V is TRBV7-6 and J is TRBJ2-7; 9 bases are shared with TRBD1. The CDR3 extends over 18 amino acids. The V gene end was trimmed by 1 base and the J gene end by 4 bases; junction bases not matched to a gene: 14. Germline V gives CDR1 SGHVS, CDR2 FNYEAQ. CDR3 DNA: TGTGCCAGCAGCTTAGAGAGAGCACCCCGGGACAGGGAGTACGAGCAGTACTTC. Protein product: CASSLERAPRDREYEQYF.

This clonotype was seen at least ten times. The rearrangement joins TRBV4-1 to TRBJ2-3; 10 bases match TRBD2. The CDR3 consists of 15 residues. Germline CDR1 and CDR2: MGHRA and YSYEKL. The trim removed 0 bases at V and 8 bases at J, leaving 5 bases unmatched. For the CDR3, the DNA is TGCGCCAGCAGCCAAGAAGCGGGAGGGCCGAGTACGCAGTATTTT. It codes for CASSQEAGGPSTQYF.

A note on this clonotype: A clone one base away is much larger, so this may be a read error. The chain carries TRBV5-1 and TRBJ2-7; D unresolved. The CDR3 has 15 residues. Germline CDR1 and CDR2: SGHRS and YFSETQ. The DNA for the CDR3 is TGCGCCAGCAGGTCCCCAGGTCCATATACCTACGAGCAGCACTTC. Translation gives CASRSPGPYTYEQHF.

This chain uses TRBV10-2 with TRBJ2-1; 7 positions match TRBD1. In germline, CDR1 is WSHSY, CDR2 SAAADI. V lost 8 bases and J lost 3; bases outside the gene matches: 1. The CDR3 is made up of 12 amino acids. CDR3 sequence: CASWDSYNEQFF. Written as DNA, the CDR3 is TGCGCCAGCTGGGACAGCTACAATGAGCAGTTCTTC.

This clonotype was detected ten times or more. This rearrangement joins TRBV15 to TRBJ1-2; a weak D match, TRBD1 (6 bases). The CDR3 is 14 residues long. The germline gives CDR1 LNHNV, CDR2 YYDKDF (reference sequence). V was shortened by 0 bases and J by 7 bases, with 12 bases between the two germline ends. CDR3: CATSRDLGGSGYTF. In nucleotides, the CDR3 is TGTGCCACCAGCAGAGATTTGGGGGGCTCTGGCTACACCTTC.

The genes are TRBV3-1 and TRBJ1-1; 9 nucleotides match TRBD1. With V trimmed by 3 bases and J by 3 bases, 11 bases remained unmatched. The CDR3 consists of 17 residues. Germline CDR1 and CDR2: LGHDT and YNNKEL (reference sequence). CDR3 region: CASSQGLRDRVDTEAFF. The CDR3 nucleotides are TGTGCCAGCAGCCAGGGTCTACGGGACAGGGTCGACACTGAAGCTTTCTTT.